Each of the 15 T cell receptor beta chains below was sequenced from the same sample in a study of post-analysis software for immune sequencing data. Overall study findings and caveats: Patients used about five TRBV segments, including TRBV5-6, TRBV5-1 and TRBV20-1, more often than controls.

Tagging with unique molecular identifiers was a feature of the TCR beta cDNA libraries. Via MiXCR, TCRdb re-called the PCR reads, giving one row per CDR3 protein. In the table there are about 190,000 distinct CDR3 sequences, approximately 29% of which are singletons. These TCRs are of unknown antigen specificity. Sequencing was done on a sample of blood. The receptors here all came from a girl aged 2-17 years with multiple sclerosis.

This clonotype was seen at least ten times. V gene TRBV4-1 combines with J gene TRBJ2-7; 7 bases line up with TRBD1. CDR1 is MGHRA and CDR2 is YSYEKL in the germline V gene. The CDR3 contains 16 residues. The ends lost 1 base at V and 2 bases at J; junction bases unmatched: 8. DNA for the CDR3: TGCGCCAGCAGCCAAGTCTCCGGGACAGCAACCTACGAGCAGTACTTC. Translation gives CASSQVSGTATYEQYF.

In its sample, this clonotype was seen a few times. The chain employs TRBV18 and TRBJ1-4; 9 bases map to TRBD1. The CDR3 runs 15 residues. V shed 3 bases, J shed 8 bases, and the junction held 7 bases outside the gene matches. CDR1 is KGHSH, CDR2 LQKENI, per germline. CDR3 sequence: CASSPQGQGGEKLFF. The CDR3 DNA reads as TGTGCCAGCTCACCGCAGGGACAGGGTGGAGAAAAACTGTTTTTT.

This sequence joins TRBV6-5 and TRBJ1-1, with TRBD1 matching over 7 bases. V dropped 2 bases and J dropped 10; count of bases not matched to a gene: 4. CDR3 length: 12 amino acids. CDR1 and CDR2 (germline): MNHEY, SVGAGI. The CDR3 sequence: CASSYATGRAFF. CDR3 in DNA: TGTGCCAGCAGTTACGCGACAGGGAGAGCTTTCTTT.

The chain has TRBV7-3 and TRBJ2-5; no clear D gene. The V gene lost 5 bases and the J gene lost 5 bases, with 15 bases spanning the gap. The germline gives CDR1 SGHTA, CDR2 FQGTGA. This CDR3 comprises 14 residues. The CDR3 loop is CASSPGGVVETQYF. In nucleotides, the CDR3 is TGTGCCAGCAGCCCCGGTGGGGTAGTGGAGACCCAGTACTTC.

This chain links TRBV20-1 with TRBJ2-7; D is perhaps TRBD1 (5 bases). The CDR3 totals 14 residues. From germline, CDR1 is DFQATT and CDR2 SNEGSKA (reference sequence). Trimming took off 1 base at V and 0 bases at J, with 10 bases between the two ends. CDR3 coding DNA: TGCAGTGCTAGAGGACAGACGAGCTCCTACGAGCAGTACTTC. This gives the protein CSARGQTSSYEQYF.

The chain has TRBV7-2 and TRBJ2-1; TRBD2 agrees at 8 bases. After removal of 3 bases from V and 6 bases from J, the junction contained 4 bases not matched to a gene. CDR3 length equals 14 residues. CDR1 and CDR2 (germline): SGHTA, FQGNSA. The CDR3 sequence: CASSFPAGVNEQFF. In nucleotides, the CDR3 is TGTGCCAGCAGCTTTCCAGCGGGAGTCAATGAGCAGTTCTTC.

In its sample, this clonotype was seen many times. This sequence joins TRBV20-1 and TRBJ2-5; no firm D call. The length of the CDR3 is 12 residues. V dropped 3 bases and J dropped 5 bases, with 10 bases sitting between them. Per the germline V gene, CDR1 is DFQATT and CDR2 is SNEGSKA (reference sequence). In DNA form, the CDR3 reads TGCAGTGCTAGTACCCGTTTGGAGACCCAGTACTTC. Translating it yields CSASTRLETQYF.

This clonotype was observed at least ten times. The genes are TRBV10-2 and TRBJ2-3; the D gene is possibly TRBD2 (7 bases). V was pared by 6 bases and J by 3 bases, with 19 bases between. Germline V gene data show CDR1 as WSHSY and CDR2 as SAAADI. CDR3 size: 16 residues. The CDR3 nucleotides read TGCGCCAGCAGACCCCCAAGGGGGAGGGCGACAGATACGCAGTATTTT. Protein product: CASRPPRGRATDTQYF.

This clonotype was observed a handful of times. This chain joins TRBV6-5 and TRBJ2-2; 8 nucleotides match TRBD2. Looked up from germline, CDR1 is MNHEY and CDR2 is SVGAGI. The CDR3 extends over 17 amino acids. Germline trimming cut 0 bases from V and 4 bases from J; bases unmatched to any gene: 7. The CDR3 protein is CASSYSGLGRSTGELFF. CDR3 bases: TGTGCCAGCAGTTACTCGGGACTAGGGAGGTCCACCGGGGAGCTGTTTTTT.

There are a few counts of this clonotype. CDR3 sequence reads: CASSQQGQTEAFF. CDR3 bases: TGTGCCAGCAGCCAGCAGGGGCAAACTGAAGCTTTCTTT. J is TRBJ1-1 and V is TRBV7-9, with D possibly being TRBD1 (6 bases). The germline V gene has CDR1 SEHNR and CDR2 FQNEAQ (reference sequence). The V gene lost 5 bases and the J gene lost 5 bases, with 12 bases spanning the gap. This CDR3 contains 13 residues.

This clonotype was recorded many times. This chain connects TRBV7-9 to TRBJ2-3; no clear D gene. The V gene's germline CDR1 is SEHNR and CDR2 FQNEAQ (reference sequence). The CDR3 sequence is 11 residues long. Trimming left V 4 bases short and J 5 bases short, with 4 bases between. CDR3 sequence: CASSWVDTQYF. The CDR3 DNA is TGTGCCAGCAGCTGGGTAGATACGCAGTATTTT.

This clonotype was picked up a small number of times. The chain uses TRBV3-1 and TRBJ1-4; D is undetermined. CDR3 size: 13 residues. In germline, CDR1 is LGHDT, CDR2 YNNKEL (reference sequence). Between the trimmed V and J ends, which lost 3 bases and 5 bases, there was a span of 7 bases. The CDR3 region has the DNA TGTGCCAGCAGCCAGAGCCTAAATGAAAAACTGTTTTTT. It specifies CASSQSLNEKLFF.

This clonotype has more than one count but fewer than ten. The chain joins TRBV7-9 to TRBJ1-2; D is undetermined. The length of the CDR3 is 15 residues. Germline V CDR1 and CDR2: SEHNR, FQNEAQ (reference sequence). Between the trimmed V and J ends, which lost 5 bases and 0 bases, there was a span of 13 bases. The CDR3 loop reads CASSPPENPNYGYTF. DNA for the CDR3: TGTGCCAGCAGCCCCCCAGAAAACCCTAACTATGGCTACACCTTC. The variable domain in full, with the rest retrieved from reference TRBV7-9 and TRBJ1-2, is DTGVSQNPRHKITKRGQNVTFRCDPISEHNRLYWYRQTLGQGPEFLTYFQNEAQLEKSRLLSDRFSAERPKGSFSTLEIQRTEQGDSAMYLCASSPPENPNYGYTFGSGTRLTVV.

This clonotype showed up just a few times. The V and J genes are TRBV10-3 and TRBJ1-1, with D uncertain. The germline V gene has CDR1 ENHRY and CDR2 SYGVKD. The CDR3 extends over 13 amino acids. Trimming pared 2 bases from V and 4 bases from J, leaving 8 bases between. This CDR3 is CAISEVGSTEAFF. The CDR3 bases are TGTGCCATCAGTGAGGTGGGGAGCACTGAAGCTTTCTTT.

This clonotype has more than one count but fewer than ten. The chain combines TRBV5-1 with TRBJ2-5, with a weak D call TRBD1 (6 bases). The CDR3 is 13 residues long. Trimming cost V 3 bases and J 4 bases, with 10 bases left between them. Germline CDR1 is SGHRS and CDR2 is YFSETQ. The CDR3 DNA reads TGCGCCAGCAGCTCACAGGGACGAGAGACCCAGTACTTC. This sequence encodes CASSSQGRETQYF.